This T cell receptor beta chain was found in a study of blood T cell repertoires in COVID-19. Study as a whole: Donors in the United States, Italy and Spain gave samples during acute or convalescent COVID-19.

Germline trimming cut 3 bases from V and 4 bases from J; bases unmatched to any gene: 4. Germline-derived CDR1 and CDR2 are SNHLY and FYNNEI. This CDR3 has 16 residues. TCRdb's table, derived via immunoSEQ multiplex PCR, lists solely in-frame clones and lacks some. The table shows about 70,000 clones, with roughly 80% occurring only once. The sequencing input was peripheral blood. V and J are TRBV2 and TRBJ1-3, with 12 positions matching TRBD1. This sequence originates from a man between 65 and 85 years old who had recovered from COVID-19. The CDR3 here is CASSEGGQGAGNTIYF. CDR3 nucleotides: TGTGCCAGCAGTGAGGGGGGACAGGGGGCCGGAAACACCATATATTTT.